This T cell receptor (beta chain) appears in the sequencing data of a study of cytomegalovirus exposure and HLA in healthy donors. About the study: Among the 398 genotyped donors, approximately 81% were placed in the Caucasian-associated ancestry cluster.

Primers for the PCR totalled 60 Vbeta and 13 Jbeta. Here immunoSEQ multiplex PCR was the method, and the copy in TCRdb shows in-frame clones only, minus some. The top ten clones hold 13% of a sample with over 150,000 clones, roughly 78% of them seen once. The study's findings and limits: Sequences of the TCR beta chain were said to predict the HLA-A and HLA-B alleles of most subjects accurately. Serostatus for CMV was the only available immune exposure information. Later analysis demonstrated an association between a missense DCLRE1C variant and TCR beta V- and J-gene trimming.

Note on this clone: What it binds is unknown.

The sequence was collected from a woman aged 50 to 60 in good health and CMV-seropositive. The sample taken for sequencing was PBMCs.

In nucleotides, the CDR3 is TGCGCCAGCAGCCATGGACCCGACAGTCCACTGATTGCTTTCTTT. Encoded protein: CASSHGPDSPLIAFF. The gene calls are TRBV4-1 and TRBJ1-1, with D possibly matching TRBD1 (5 bases). Trimming pared 3 bases from V and 11 bases from J, leaving 22 bases between. Per the germline V gene, CDR1 is MGHRA and CDR2 is YSYEKL. CDR3 length: 15 amino acids.